This section outlines one T cell receptor (beta chain) sequence together with its context. Its specificity is not known. Germline values: CDR1 SGHRS, CDR2 YFSETQ. There are 14 residues in the CDR3. The V end was cut by 0 bases, the J end by 1 base, with 7 bases between. These data are taken from a study of cytomegalovirus exposure and HLA in healthy donors. Study in general: Roughly 170 million T cells yielded over 90 million unique TCR beta sequences in earlier analysis. Whole-study results and caveats: A few CMV-associated chains proved CMV antigen-specific in vitro.

PCR employed 60 Vbeta and 13 Jbeta primers. The data were produced by immunoSEQ multiplex PCR, yet TCRdb's version contains in-frame clones alone and is incomplete. The data contain roughly 87,000 clones, 65% to 75% of them seen just once; the ten biggest clones take up more than 3.5%. Sequencing used PBMCs. The genes are TRBV5-1 and TRBJ1-1, with a weak D call TRBD1 (6 bases). This receptor was identified in a man between 60 and 75 years old in good health and CMV-seronegative. CDR3 protein: CASSLEQGNTEAFF. CDR3 DNA: TGCGCCAGCAGCTTGGAACAGGGGAACACTGAAGCTTTCTTT.